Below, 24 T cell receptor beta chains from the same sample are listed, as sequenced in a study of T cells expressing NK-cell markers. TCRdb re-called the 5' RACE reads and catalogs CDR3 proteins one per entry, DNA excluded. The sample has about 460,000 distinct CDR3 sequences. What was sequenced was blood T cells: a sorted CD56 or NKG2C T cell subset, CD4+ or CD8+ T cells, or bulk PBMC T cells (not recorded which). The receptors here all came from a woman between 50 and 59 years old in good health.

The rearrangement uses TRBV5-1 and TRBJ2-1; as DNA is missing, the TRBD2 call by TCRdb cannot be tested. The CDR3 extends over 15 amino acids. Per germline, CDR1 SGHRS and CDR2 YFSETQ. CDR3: CASSLGASGRPEQFF.

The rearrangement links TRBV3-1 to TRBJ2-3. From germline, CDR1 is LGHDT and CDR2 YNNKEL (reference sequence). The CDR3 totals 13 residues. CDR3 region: CASSQHMADTQYF.

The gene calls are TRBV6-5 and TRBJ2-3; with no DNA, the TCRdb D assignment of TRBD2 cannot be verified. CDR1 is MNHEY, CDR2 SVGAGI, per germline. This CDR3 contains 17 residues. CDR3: CASRPRDGRSPTDTQYF.

The chain's CDR3 is CASSRNVGPQETQYF. J is TRBJ2-5 and V is TRBV3-1; TCRdb's D gene call, TRBD2, goes unchecked for lack of DNA. The CDR3 consists of 15 residues. Germline CDR1 LGHDT, CDR2 YNNKEL (reference sequence).

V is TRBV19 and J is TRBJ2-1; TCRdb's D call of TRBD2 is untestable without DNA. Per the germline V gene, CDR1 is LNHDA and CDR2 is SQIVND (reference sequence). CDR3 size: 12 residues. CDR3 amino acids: CASGTSGNEQFF.

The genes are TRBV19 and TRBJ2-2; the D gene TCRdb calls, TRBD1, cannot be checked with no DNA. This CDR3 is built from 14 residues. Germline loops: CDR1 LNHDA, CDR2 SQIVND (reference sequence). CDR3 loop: CASSITRLTGELFF.

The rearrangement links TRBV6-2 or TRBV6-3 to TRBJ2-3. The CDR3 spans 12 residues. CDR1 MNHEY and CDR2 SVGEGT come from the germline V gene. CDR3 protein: CASSWGEDTQYF.

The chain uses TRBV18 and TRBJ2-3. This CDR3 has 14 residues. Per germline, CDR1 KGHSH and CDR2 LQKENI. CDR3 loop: CASSPRWGTDTQYF.

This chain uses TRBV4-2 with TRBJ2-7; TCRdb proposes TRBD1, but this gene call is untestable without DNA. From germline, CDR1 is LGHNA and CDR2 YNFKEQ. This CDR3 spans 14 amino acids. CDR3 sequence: CASSQDPGSYEQYF.

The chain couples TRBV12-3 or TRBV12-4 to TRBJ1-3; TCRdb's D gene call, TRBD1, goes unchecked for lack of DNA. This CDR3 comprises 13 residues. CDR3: CASSLDRRNTIYF.

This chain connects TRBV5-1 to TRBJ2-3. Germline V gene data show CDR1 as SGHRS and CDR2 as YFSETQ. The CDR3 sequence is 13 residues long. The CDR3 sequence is CASSLNFGSTQYF.

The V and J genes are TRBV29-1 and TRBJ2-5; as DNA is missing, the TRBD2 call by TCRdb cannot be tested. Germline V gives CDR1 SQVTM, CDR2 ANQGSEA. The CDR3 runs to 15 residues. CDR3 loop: CSVVRLASSQETQYF.

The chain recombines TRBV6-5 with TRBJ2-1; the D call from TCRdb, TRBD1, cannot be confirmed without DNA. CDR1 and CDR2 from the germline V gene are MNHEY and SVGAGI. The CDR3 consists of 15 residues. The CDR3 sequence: CASSITGGGYNEQFF.

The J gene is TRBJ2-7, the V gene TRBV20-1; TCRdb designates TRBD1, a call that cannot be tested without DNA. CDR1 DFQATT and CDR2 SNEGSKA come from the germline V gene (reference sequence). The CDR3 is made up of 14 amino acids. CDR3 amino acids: CSARGATGGREQYF.

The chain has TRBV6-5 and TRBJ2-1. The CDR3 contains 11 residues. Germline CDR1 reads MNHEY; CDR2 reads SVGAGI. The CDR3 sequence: CASSFADEQFF.

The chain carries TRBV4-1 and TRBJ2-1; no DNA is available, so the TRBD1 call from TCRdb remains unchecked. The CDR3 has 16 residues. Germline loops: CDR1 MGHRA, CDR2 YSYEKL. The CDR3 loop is CASSQPQRRSYNEQFF.

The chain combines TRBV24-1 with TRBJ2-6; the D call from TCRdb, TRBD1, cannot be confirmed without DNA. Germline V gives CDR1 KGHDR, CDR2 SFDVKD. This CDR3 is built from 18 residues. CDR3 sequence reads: CATSDFLTAPIGANVLTF.

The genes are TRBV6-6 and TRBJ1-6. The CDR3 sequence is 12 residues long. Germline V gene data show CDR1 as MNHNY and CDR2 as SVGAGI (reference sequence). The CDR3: CASNAGNSPLHF.

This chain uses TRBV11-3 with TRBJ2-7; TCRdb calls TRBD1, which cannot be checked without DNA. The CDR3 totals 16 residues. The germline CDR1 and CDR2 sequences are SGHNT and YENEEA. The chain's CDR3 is CASSLDGTGSSYEQYF.

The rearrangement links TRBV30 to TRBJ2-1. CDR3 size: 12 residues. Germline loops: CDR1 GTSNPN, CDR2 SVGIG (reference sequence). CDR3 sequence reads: CAWSQSRGEQFF.

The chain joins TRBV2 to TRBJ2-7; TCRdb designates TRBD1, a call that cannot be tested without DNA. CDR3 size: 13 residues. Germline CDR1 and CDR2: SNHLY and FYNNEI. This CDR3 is CASSTGTGREQYF.

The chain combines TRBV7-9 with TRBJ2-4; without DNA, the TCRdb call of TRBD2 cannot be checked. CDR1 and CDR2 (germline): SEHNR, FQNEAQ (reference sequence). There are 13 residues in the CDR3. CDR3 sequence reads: CASLGPLKNIQYF.

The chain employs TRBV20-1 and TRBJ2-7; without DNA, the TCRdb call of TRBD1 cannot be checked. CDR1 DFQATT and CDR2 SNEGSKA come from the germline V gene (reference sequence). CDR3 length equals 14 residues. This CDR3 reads CSARDLGAKNEQYF.

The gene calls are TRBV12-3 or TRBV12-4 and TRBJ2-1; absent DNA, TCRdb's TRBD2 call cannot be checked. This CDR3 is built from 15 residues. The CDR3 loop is CASKLLAGDHNEQFF.